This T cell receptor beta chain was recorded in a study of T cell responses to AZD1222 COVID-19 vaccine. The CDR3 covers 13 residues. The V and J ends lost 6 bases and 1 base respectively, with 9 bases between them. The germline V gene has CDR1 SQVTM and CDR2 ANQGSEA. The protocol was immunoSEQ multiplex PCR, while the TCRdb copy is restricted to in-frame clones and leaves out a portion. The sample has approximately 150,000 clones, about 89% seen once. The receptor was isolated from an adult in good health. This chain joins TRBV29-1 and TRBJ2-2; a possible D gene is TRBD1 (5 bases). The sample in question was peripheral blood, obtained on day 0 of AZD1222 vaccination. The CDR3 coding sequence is TGCAGCGTACCAGACAGGAACACCGGGGAGCTGTTTTTT. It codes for CSVPDRNTGELFF.